A single sample gave rise to the 29 T cell receptor beta chains below, sequenced in a study of OX40 agonist ivuxolimab in advanced cancers. This table comes from immunoSEQ multiplex PCR, and its TCRdb copy is limited to in-frame clones, with some not included. In the table there are 9,500 to 15,000 clones, 70% to 75% of which are singletons. The sequencing used CD4+ or CD8+ T cells sorted from blood, collected in a trial of the OX40 agonist ivuxolimab. The source is an adult with an advanced solid tumor such as melanoma, head and neck, liver or kidney cancer.

The chain is built from TRBV9 and TRBJ2-3, with D maybe TRBD1 (5 bases). Trimming left V 3 bases short and J 0 bases short, with 8 bases between. The CDR3 covers 14 residues. Germline CDR1 SGDLS, CDR2 YYNGEE. CDR3 region: CASSGPGSTDTQYF. The DNA of the CDR3 is TGTGCCAGCAGCGGGCCAGGGAGCACAGATACGCAGTATTTT.

This CDR3 reads CASTLSSYNSPLHF. The CDR3 bases are TGTGCCAGCACCCTGAGCTCCTATAATTCACCCCTCCACTTT. V and J are TRBV28 and TRBJ1-6, with no clear D. Looked up from germline, CDR1 is MDHEN and CDR2 is SYDVKM. The CDR3 totals 14 residues. Between the trimmed V and J ends, which lost 7 bases and 0 bases, there was a span of 7 bases.

This chain joins TRBV9 and TRBJ2-1; 8 bases are a match to TRBD2. Per germline, CDR1 SGDLS and CDR2 YYNGEE. The CDR3 spans 16 residues. V trimming: 0 bases; J trimming: 9 bases; junction bases outside the gene matches: 11. CDR3 DNA: TGTGCCAGCAGCGTAGGATCGGGGGGGGCAGTGGGTGAGCAGTTCTTC. This gives the protein CASSVGSGGAVGEQFF.

This chain links TRBV29-1 with TRBJ1-4; TRBD1 matches 9 bases. V gave up 6 bases and J gave up 6 bases; unmatched junction bases: 8. From germline, CDR1 is SQVTM and CDR2 ANQGSEA. There are 14 residues in the CDR3. CDR3 in DNA: TGCAGCGTGGGTCGGACAGGGGCGGATGAAAAACTGTTTTTT. Protein: CSVGRTGADEKLFF.

The chain joins TRBV13 to TRBJ2-7, with D tentatively TRBD1 or TRBD2 (5 bases each). Trimming pared 5 bases from V and 4 bases from J, leaving 12 bases between. Germline V CDR1 and CDR2: PRHDT, FYEKMQ (reference sequence). This CDR3 is built from 13 residues. CDR3 sequence reads: CASSGTENYEQYF. Here the CDR3 DNA reads TGTGCCAGCAGCGGGACGGAAAATTACGAGCAGTACTTC.

The J gene is TRBJ1-1, the V gene TRBV30; D possibly corresponds to TRBD1 (5 bases). In germline, CDR1 is GTSNPN, CDR2 SVGIG (reference sequence). The CDR3 consists of 12 residues. CDR3 sequence reads: CGAPGLGTEAFF. As DNA, the CDR3 is TGTGGGGCTCCAGGGCTGGGAACTGAAGCTTTCTTT.

The chain recombines TRBV7-8 with TRBJ2-3; TRBD1 or TRBD2 may be the D gene (6 bases each). Germline V CDR1 and CDR2: SGHVS, FQNEAQ. This CDR3 is 16 amino acids long. V gave up 0 bases and J gave up 0 bases, with 10 bases separating them. The CDR3 protein is CASSLAGGGSTDTQYF. In nucleotides, the CDR3 is TGTGCCAGCAGCTTAGCGGGGGGCGGGAGCACAGATACGCAGTATTTT.

In the case of this clone: At one boundary the junction diverges from the germline segment, which might be a read error. V usage is TRBV5-1 and J usage is TRBJ2-7, with D perhaps TRBD1 or TRBD2 (6 bases each). The CDR3 has 15 residues. Germline V gene sequence: CDR1 SGHRS, CDR2 YFSETQ. The CDR3 region is CASSLGPGGGYEQYF. In nucleotides, the CDR3 is TGTGCCAGCAGCTTGGGACCTGGAGGGGGCTACGAGCAGTACTTC.

This rearrangement joins TRBV11-3 to TRBJ2-1; tentatively, D is TRBD2 (5 bases). From germline, CDR1 is SGHNT and CDR2 YENEEA. Trimming cost V 4 bases and J 8 bases, with 12 bases left between them. The CDR3 sequence is 13 residues long. The CDR3 DNA sequence: TGTGCCAGCAGCTCCAGAGGGTCGTATGAGCAGTTCTTC. Its translation: CASSSRGSYEQFF.

This clone was found a few times. The rearrangement links TRBV2 to TRBJ2-2; 7 bases line up with TRBD1. Germline-derived CDR1 and CDR2 are SNHLY and FYNNEI. With V trimmed by 7 bases and J by 3 bases, 5 bases remained unmatched. The CDR3 covers 14 residues. The DNA of the CDR3 is TGTGCCAGCATCCGGGACAGCTACACCGGGGAGCTGTTTTTT. Translated, it gives CASIRDSYTGELFF.

The chain is built from TRBV25-1 and TRBJ2-7; D not resolved. CDR1 and CDR2 (germline): MGHDK, SYGVNS. V gave up 6 bases and J gave up 3 bases, with 12 bases separating them. The CDR3 contains 13 residues. Here the CDR3 DNA reads TGTGCCAGCAGCCCCGTTGCCGGCTACGAGCAGTACTTC. As protein: CASSPVAGYEQYF.

This chain joins TRBV27 and TRBJ2-3; D perhaps matches TRBD2 (5 bases). Germline assignment: CDR1 MNHEY and CDR2 SMNVEV (reference sequence). V lost 3 bases and J lost 1, with 11 bases in between. This CDR3 region has 15 residues. CDR3: CASSFRGRGTDTQYF. The CDR3, as DNA: TGTGCCAGCAGTTTCCGGGGTAGGGGCACAGATACGCAGTATTTT.

This clone has a handful of counts. This CDR3 is CASTDGSGELFF. CDR3 DNA: TGTGCCAGCACCGACGGTTCCGGGGAGCTGTTTTTT. V gene TRBV7-9 combines with J gene TRBJ2-2; D remains unclear. The length of the CDR3 is 12 residues. V was clipped by 7 bases and J by 6 bases, with 9 bases between them. Germline V gene sequence: CDR1 SEHNR, CDR2 FQNEAQ (reference sequence). Full variable domain (missing parts from reference TRBV7-9 and TRBJ2-2): DTGVSQNPRHKITKRGQNVTFRCDPISEHNRLYWYRQTLGQGPEFLTYFQNEAQLEKSRLLSDRFSAERPKGSFSTLEIQRTEQGDSAMYLCASTDGSGELFFGEGSRLTVL.

This clone was counted a few times. This chain joins TRBV27 and TRBJ2-2, with TRBD2 identical over 13 bases. The trim removed 3 bases at V and 7 bases at J, leaving 5 bases unmatched. Per germline, CDR1 MNHEY and CDR2 SMNVEV (reference sequence). The CDR3 is 16 residues long. CDR3 protein: CASSLGLAGKVGELFF. The CDR3 DNA reads TGTGCCAGCAGTTTGGGACTAGCGGGAAAGGTCGGGGAGCTGTTTTTT.

This clone occurred once. The chain employs TRBV19 and TRBJ2-6; TRBD1 agrees at 7 bases. Unmatched junction bases numbered 9, after V lost 0 bases and J lost 1 base. This CDR3 region has 19 residues. Germline V CDR1 and CDR2: LNHDA, SQIVND (reference sequence). The CDR3, as DNA: TGTGCCAGTAGTATAGATCGGGGACAGATGTCTTCTGGGGCCAACGTCCTGACTTTC. Its protein product is CASSIDRGQMSSGANVLTF.

The CDR3 DNA is TGTGCCAGCAGCTTAGATGACGACACGAACACTGAAGCTTTCTTT. Its protein is CASSLDDDTNTEAFF. This sequence joins TRBV11-3 and TRBJ1-1; no clear D. The CDR3 contains 15 residues. The V and J ends lost 0 bases and 1 base respectively, with 9 bases between them. The germline V gene has CDR1 SGHNT and CDR2 YENEEA.

This rearrangement joins TRBV5-6 to TRBJ2-1; D is unresolved. Germline CDR1 is SGHDT and CDR2 is YYEEEE. The CDR3 is 13 amino acids. With 0 bases removed from V and 2 bases from J, the gap between germline ends came to 3 bases. This CDR3 reads CASSLGPYNEQFF. For the CDR3, the DNA is TGTGCCAGCAGCTTGGGACCCTACAATGAGCAGTTCTTC.

The chain has TRBV13 and TRBJ2-2; 7 bases map to TRBD1. V shed 6 bases and J 6 bases; nucleotides not matched to a gene: 10. Per germline, CDR1 PRHDT and CDR2 FYEKMQ (reference sequence). The CDR3 has 15 residues. The CDR3 protein is CASSSGTVAPGELFF. The CDR3, as DNA: TGTGCCAGCAGTTCCGGGACAGTGGCCCCCGGGGAGCTGTTTTTT.

This chain connects TRBV11-2 to TRBJ2-7; unclear D gene. Germline V gives CDR1 SGHAT, CDR2 FQNNGV. CDR3 size: 15 residues. V was pared by 4 bases and J by 1 base, with 14 bases between. CDR3 nucleotides: TGTGCCAGCAGCTCCCCCAAAACCGATTCCTACGAGCAGTACTTC. It specifies CASSSPKTDSYEQYF.

Relative to its sample, this clone is medium-sized (0.01 to 0.1%). The chain combines TRBV4-1 with TRBJ1-1, with no clear D. Germline lookup yields CDR1 MGHRA and CDR2 YSYEKL. This CDR3 is built from 13 residues. Trimming stripped 3 bases from V and 1 base from J, with 6 bases between. This chain's CDR3 is CASSHNANTEAFF. CDR3 DNA sequence: TGCGCCAGCAGCCACAACGCGAACACTGAAGCTTTCTTT.

Details on this clone: One base away lies a much larger clone, so this may be a sequencing read error. The rearrangement joins TRBV28 to TRBJ2-2; 8 bases fit TRBD2. With V trimmed by 11 bases and J by 5 bases, 13 bases remained unmatched. The CDR3 loop spans 15 amino acids. CDR1 is MDHEN, CDR2 SYDVKM, per germline. DNA for the CDR3: TGTGCCGGCACCTTCAGCGGGAGCTCAACCGGGGAGCTGTTTTTT. Protein product: CAGTFSGSSTGELFF.

Concerning this clone itself: A much larger clone sits a single nucleotide away, making a read error possible. V and J are TRBV9 and TRBJ2-5, with D possibly being TRBD1 (5 bases). The better agreement between TRBJ2-7 and the DNA end casts doubt on the J call. Per the germline V gene, CDR1 is SGDLS and CDR2 is YYNGEE. This CDR3 spans 13 amino acids. Written as DNA, the CDR3 is TGTGCCAGCAGCGTAGAGGGGATGGACGAGCAGTACTTC. It is translated as CASSVEGMDEQYF.

The chain is built from TRBV10-2 and TRBJ1-1; possible D gene TRBD1, 6 bases. The CDR3 loop spans 13 amino acids. Germline values: CDR1 WSHSY, CDR2 SAAADI. The V and J ends lost 6 bases and 4 bases respectively, with 12 bases between them. The CDR3 bases are TGCGCCAGCAGAGAGGGGGGTTCCACTGAAGCTTTCTTT. This sequence encodes CASREGGSTEAFF.

The V call is TRBV5-5, the J call TRBJ2-7; 7 bases fit TRBD1. The junction had 4 bases not matched to a gene; V was cut back by 2 bases and J by 2 bases. Germline V CDR1 and CDR2: SGHKS, YYEKEE (reference sequence). The CDR3 loop spans 14 amino acids. The CDR3: CASSLDREPYEQYF. The CDR3 DNA reads as TGTGCCAGCAGCTTAGACAGGGAACCCTACGAGCAGTACTTC.

This clone is categorized as medium-sized (0.01 to 0.1%). The chain uses TRBV28 and TRBJ1-1; 7 bases map to TRBD1. The CDR3 contains 13 residues. J lost 8 bases, V lost 5 bases, and 8 bases had no gene match. Germline values: CDR1 MDHEN, CDR2 SYDVKM. The DNA of the CDR3 is TGTGCCAGCAGTAATAGGGGGCAGATCGAAGCTTTCTTT. Amino acid sequence: CASSNRGQIEAFF. Based on the CDR3 plus reference TRBV28 and TRBJ1-1, the full variable domain is DVKVTQSSRYLVKRTGEKVFLECVQDMDHENMFWYRQDPGLGLRLIYFSYDVKMKEKGDIPEGYSVSREKKERFSLILESASTNQTSMYLCASSNRGQIEAFFGQGTRLTVV.

The DNA for the CDR3 is TGCAGCTTACACGACGGCAGGACCTACAATGAGCAGTTCTTC. Its translation is CSLHDGRTYNEQFF. The rearrangement uses TRBV29-1 and TRBJ2-1; D not resolved. Germline V gene data show CDR1 as SQVTM and CDR2 as ANQGSEA. The CDR3 covers 14 residues. V shed 8 bases and J shed 2 bases, with 16 bases lying between them.

V and J are TRBV6-5 and TRBJ1-5; D is uncertain. The CDR3 is 14 amino acids. Trimming left V 2 bases short and J 2 bases short, with 7 bases between. CDR1 is MNHEY, CDR2 SVGAGI, per germline. The CDR3 reads CASSYGLGNQPQHF. Here the CDR3 DNA reads TGTGCCAGCAGTTACGGGCTAGGCAATCAGCCCCAGCATTTT.

The count of this clone is one. The chain links TRBV27 to TRBJ2-1, with 7 bases matching TRBD2. Germline-derived CDR1 and CDR2 are MNHEY and SMNVEV (reference sequence). The ends lost 4 bases at V and 9 bases at J; junction bases unmatched: 6. This CDR3 is built from 13 residues. The CDR3 reads CASSWGGNSEQFF. DNA of the CDR3: TGTGCCAGCAGTTGGGGAGGGAATAGTGAGCAGTTCTTC.

The chain employs TRBV7-9 and TRBJ2-5; 12 bases agree with TRBD2. The CDR3 is 18 amino acids. V lost 5 bases to trimming and J lost 1 base; unmatched junction nucleotides: 11. In germline, CDR1 is SEHNR, CDR2 FQNEAQ (reference sequence). The CDR3 bases are TGTGCCAGCAGCCCACCTAGCGGGAGGGACCTTTTCCAAGAGACCCAGTACTTC. This translates into CASSPPSGRDLFQETQYF.